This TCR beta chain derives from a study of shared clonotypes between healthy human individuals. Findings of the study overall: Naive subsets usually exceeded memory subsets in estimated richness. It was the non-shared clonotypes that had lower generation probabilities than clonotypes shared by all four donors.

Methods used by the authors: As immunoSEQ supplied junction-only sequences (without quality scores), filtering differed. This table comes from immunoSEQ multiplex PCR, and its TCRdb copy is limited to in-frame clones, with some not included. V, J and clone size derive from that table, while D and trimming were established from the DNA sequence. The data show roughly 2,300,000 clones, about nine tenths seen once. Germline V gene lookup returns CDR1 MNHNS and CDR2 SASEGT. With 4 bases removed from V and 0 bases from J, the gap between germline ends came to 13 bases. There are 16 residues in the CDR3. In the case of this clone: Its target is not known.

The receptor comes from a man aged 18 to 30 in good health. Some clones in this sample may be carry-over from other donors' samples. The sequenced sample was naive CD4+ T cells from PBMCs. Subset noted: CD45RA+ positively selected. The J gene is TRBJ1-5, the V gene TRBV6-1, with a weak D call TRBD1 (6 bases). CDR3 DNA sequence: TGTGCCAGCAGTGCTATACAGGACAGTAGCAATCAGCCCCAGCATTTT. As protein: CASSAIQDSSNQPQHF.